Shown below are 20 T cell receptor beta chains from a single sample sequenced in a study of OX40 agonist ivuxolimab in advanced cancers. TCRdb's table, derived via immunoSEQ multiplex PCR, lists solely in-frame clones and lacks some. The profile shows 40,000 to 50,000 clones, 89% of them singletons. The input for sequencing was CD4+ or CD8+ T cells sorted from blood, taken in a trial of the OX40 agonist ivuxolimab. The receptors here all came from an adult with an advanced solid tumor such as melanoma, head and neck, liver or kidney cancer.

The gene calls are TRBV5-6 and TRBJ2-3, with D possibly TRBD2 on 5 matching bases. V was trimmed by 4 bases and J by 2 bases, leaving 14 bases between them. The CDR3 has 15 residues. Germline V gene lookup returns CDR1 SGHDT and CDR2 YYEEEE. The CDR3 reads CASSLGGGPTDTQYF. The CDR3 bases are TGTGCCAGCAGCCTCGGAGGCGGACCCACAGATACGCAGTATTTT.

The chain carries TRBV6-6 and TRBJ1-2; no definite D call. The CDR3 is 15 residues long. Germline V gene sequence: CDR1 MNHNY, CDR2 SVGAGI (reference sequence). V dropped 2 bases and J dropped 5 bases, with 15 bases sitting between them. The CDR3 DNA sequence: TGTGCCAGCAGTTACGGAGGTTGGTCGGAGTATGGCTACACCTTC. The encoded protein is CASSYGGWSEYGYTF.

This sequence joins TRBV4-3 and TRBJ1-2, with 9 positions matching TRBD1. V was pared by 4 bases and J by 2 bases, with 2 bases of the junction left unmatched. CDR3 length equals 14 residues. Germline assignment: CDR1 LGHNA and CDR2 YSLEER. In nucleotides, the CDR3 is TGCGCCAGCAGCCGAGACAGGGGGAACTATGGCTACACCTTC. Translating gives CASSRDRGNYGYTF.

V and J are TRBV27 and TRBJ2-7; D gene unclear. V was trimmed by 4 bases and J by 6 bases, leaving 10 bases between them. The CDR3 contains 12 residues. Per the germline V gene, CDR1 is MNHEY and CDR2 is SMNVEV (reference sequence). CDR3 bases: TGTGCCAGCAGTTCTCCCGGGTTCGAGCAGTACTTC. This gives the protein CASSSPGFEQYF.

Comment on this clone: Other DNA sequences in this sample translate to the same CDR3. The rearrangement joins TRBV10-3 to TRBJ2-7, with D possibly matching TRBD2 (5 bases). The CDR3 totals 14 residues. Germline-derived CDR1 and CDR2 are ENHRY and SYGVKD. Between the trimmed V and J ends, which lost 5 bases and 0 bases, there was a span of 11 bases. The CDR3: CAISSRGDSYEQYF. DNA of the CDR3: TGTGCCATCAGTTCCCGGGGAGACTCCTACGAGCAGTACTTC.

This chain links TRBV6-5 with TRBJ1-2; 9 nucleotides agree with TRBD1. The germline V gene encodes CDR1 MNHEY and CDR2 SVGAGI. The CDR3 contains 13 residues. V trimming: 8 bases; J trimming: 6 bases; junction bases outside the gene matches: 7. CDR3 coding DNA: TGTGCCAGCTTCGGGACAGGGCCAAATGGCTACACCTTC. Translated: CASFGTGPNGYTF.

This clone appeared a few times. The J gene is TRBJ1-5, the V gene TRBV28; tentative D call: TRBD1 (6 bases). V was trimmed by 5 bases and J by 0 bases, leaving 14 bases between them. Germline V gene lookup returns CDR1 MDHEN and CDR2 SYDVKM. This CDR3 spans 16 amino acids. The CDR3 sequence: CASSVRTDYSNQPQHF. For the CDR3, the DNA is TGTGCCAGCAGTGTCCGGACAGATTATAGCAATCAGCCCCAGCATTTT.

This clone was seen once. The CDR3 spells CASSGESSEQFF. CDR3 sequence (DNA): TGTGCCAGTAGCGGGGAGTCTAGTGAGCAGTTCTTC. The genes are TRBV19 and TRBJ2-1; D is perhaps TRBD2 (5 bases). CDR1 and CDR2 (germline): LNHDA, SQIVND (reference sequence). With 6 bases removed from V and 9 bases from J, the gap between germline ends came to 12 bases. The CDR3 runs 12 residues. The whole variable domain, filled in from reference TRBV19 and TRBJ2-1, reads DGGITQSPKYLFRKEGQNVTLSCEQNLNHDAMYWYRQDPGQGLRLIYYSQIVNDFQKGDIAEGYSVSREKKESFPLTVTSAQKNPTAFYLCASSGESSEQFFGPGTRLTVL.

The V and J genes are TRBV28 and TRBJ2-7, with TRBD1 matching 8 bases. The V and J ends lost 1 base and 4 bases, in that order; junction bases with no gene match: 18. Germline V lookup: CDR1 MDHEN, CDR2 SYDVKM. The CDR3 is 19 amino acids. The CDR3, as DNA: TGTGCCAGCAGTTTATTGAGGACGTTGGACAGGGATGAAGGGTACGAGCAGTACTTC. The encoded protein is CASSLLRTLDRDEGYEQYF.

The rearrangement uses TRBV29-1 and TRBJ2-3; D remains unclear. V shed 1 base and J shed 2 bases, with 10 bases lying between them. This CDR3 has 14 amino acids. The germline gives CDR1 SQVTM, CDR2 ANQGSEA. The CDR3 region is CSVEAQPNTDTQYF. The DNA for the CDR3 is TGCAGCGTTGAAGCCCAACCGAACACAGATACGCAGTATTTT.

A few counts support this clone. The chain carries TRBV4-1 and TRBJ2-1, with TRBD1 identical over 7 bases. Germline CDR1 reads MGHRA; CDR2 reads YSYEKL. The J segment lost 4 bases and the V segment lost 3 bases, leaving 3 bases of the junction unmatched. The CDR3 length is 14 residues. The CDR3 spells CASSQSDRYNEQFF. In DNA form, the CDR3 reads TGCGCCAGCAGCCAGTCGGACAGGTACAATGAGCAGTTCTTC.

This clone was seen only once. The rearrangement joins TRBV4-1 to TRBJ2-1; perhaps TRBD2 as D (6 bases). This CDR3 is 17 amino acids long. From germline, CDR1 is MGHRA and CDR2 YSYEKL. V shed 3 bases and J shed 3 bases, with 18 bases lying between them. The CDR3 here is CASSQEGYGGFYNEQFF. CDR3 sequence (DNA): TGCGCCAGCAGCCAGGAGGGTTACGGCGGGTTCTACAATGAGCAGTTCTTC.

The chain joins TRBV7-9 to TRBJ1-1; D ambiguous. This CDR3 has 16 residues. Trimming left V 5 bases short and J 0 bases short, with 16 bases between. CDR1 and CDR2 (germline): SEHNR, FQNEAQ (reference sequence). CDR3 sequence (DNA): TGTGCCAGCAGCCGCCCCGCGCAGTCGATGAACACTGAAGCTTTCTTT. Translated: CASSRPAQSMNTEAFF. The entire variable domain, with the rest obtained from reference TRBV7-9 and TRBJ1-1, is as follows: DTGVSQNPRHKITKRGQNVTFRCDPISEHNRLYWYRQTLGQGPEFLTYFQNEAQLEKSRLLSDRFSAERPKGSFSTLEIQRTEQGDSAMYLCASSRPAQSMNTEAFFGQGTRLTVV.

The genes are TRBV27 and TRBJ1-1; 9 bases are shared with TRBD1. Germline trimming cut 5 bases from V and 8 bases from J; bases unmatched to any gene: 9. The CDR3 is made up of 14 amino acids. Germline CDR1 and CDR2: MNHEY and SMNVEV (reference sequence). The CDR3 region is CASSLHTGQGEAFF. As DNA, the CDR3 is TGTGCCAGCAGTCTCCACACCGGACAGGGGGAAGCTTTCTTT.

This clone was seen a handful of times. The chain couples TRBV10-3 to TRBJ2-7, with 7 bases matching TRBD1. Germline CDR1 reads ENHRY; CDR2 reads SYGVKD. The ends lost 4 bases at V and 0 bases at J; junction bases unmatched: 0. The CDR3 totals 13 residues. The CDR3 coding sequence is TGTGCCATCAGTGGGGACAGCTCCTACGAGCAGTACTTC. Its protein product is CAISGDSSYEQYF.

The rearrangement joins TRBV7-2 to TRBJ2-5; D is perhaps TRBD1 (6 bases). V gave up 3 bases and J gave up 1 base, with 21 bases separating them. CDR3 length: 18 residues. CDR1 and CDR2 from the germline V gene are SGHTA and FQGNSA. In nucleotides, the CDR3 is TGTGCCAGCAGCTTCTTCCCGGGACAACCGAACACCCAAGAGACCCAGTACTTC. Translation: CASSFFPGQPNTQETQYF.

Regarding this clone: The same CDR3 is also encoded by other DNA sequences in this sample. This chain links TRBV29-1 with TRBJ2-7, with D maybe TRBD2 (5 bases). The germline V gene has CDR1 SQVTM and CDR2 ANQGSEA. Trimming left V 2 bases short and J 7 bases short, with 21 bases between. CDR3 length: 15 residues. The CDR3 spells CSVEKPIGLHYEQYF. The CDR3 DNA is TGCAGCGTTGAAAAGCCGATTGGACTCCACTATGAGCAGTACTTC.

V usage is TRBV13 and J usage is TRBJ2-5; TRBD2 matches 11 bases. J gave up 2 bases and V 3 bases, and 8 bases lay outside the gene matches. There are 17 residues in the CDR3. Germline V lookup: CDR1 PRHDT, CDR2 FYEKMQ (reference sequence). The CDR3 DNA follows: TGTGCCAGCAGCTTTACTAGCGGGAGCCCGGGACAAGAGACCCAGTACTTC. This codes for CASSFTSGSPGQETQYF.

V usage is TRBV19 and J usage is TRBJ2-2, with D perhaps matching TRBD1 (6 bases). The V gene's germline CDR1 is LNHDA and CDR2 SQIVND (reference sequence). The CDR3 runs to 13 residues. V lost 6 bases and J lost 1, with 6 bases in between. CDR3 amino acids: CASRQGNTGELFF. The DNA for the CDR3 is TGTGCCAGTAGACAGGGGAACACCGGGGAGCTGTTTTTT.

V is TRBV4-3 and J is TRBJ2-7, with a possible D match to TRBD2 (6 bases). This CDR3 is 15 amino acids long. Germline V CDR1 and CDR2: LGHNA, YSLEER. The V end lost 2 bases, the J end lost 2 bases, and 13 bases lay between the germline ends. The CDR3 DNA reads TGCGCCAGCAGCCAAAACGCGGGATTTCCCTACGAGCAGTACTTC. The encoded protein is CASSQNAGFPYEQYF.